These T cell receptor beta chains were read from a single sample in a study of early T cells in non-severe SARS-CoV-2 infection. TCRdb processed the 5' RACE reads anew with MiXCR; each CDR3 protein has one entry. This sample yields just under 60,000 distinct CDR3 sequences, of which 7.7% are seen a single time; about 3.2% belongs to the top ten. Source material: whole blood. All receptors derive from an adult who was a healthcare worker with PCR-confirmed SARS-CoV-2 infection or an uninfected control (not recorded which). Each CDR3 is given with its conserved first and last residue. The order of the fields is CDR3 length, clone size, V gene, D gene, J gene, CDR3 protein, CDR3 DNA. D genes are given only for firm matches. Size is omitted from some rows. Given values are once, few, many or a class for expanded clones.

16	NA	TRBV5-1	TRBD2	TRBJ2-5	CASSLAGTSGEETQYF	TGCGCCAGCAGCCTGGCCGGGACTAGCGGGGAAGAGACCCAGTACTTC
12	NA	TRBV7-9	NA	TRBJ2-3	CASSLEVGQQYF	TGTGCCAGCAGCTTAGAGGTTGGACAGCAGTATTTT
14	NA	TRBV5-1	NA	TRBJ2-7	CASSGDGGFYEQYF	TGCGCCAGCAGCGGGGACGGTGGATTCTACGAGCAGTACTTC
14	NA	TRBV14	TRBD1	TRBJ2-1	CASSQGDSYNEQFF	TGTGCCAGCAGCCAAGGGGACAGTTACAATGAGCAGTTCTTC
16	NA	TRBV7-6	TRBD1	TRBJ1-3	CASRETGTISGNTIYF	TGTGCCAGCAGAGAGACAGGGACAATATCTGGAAACACCATATATTTT
14	many	TRBV7-2	NA	TRBJ2-7	CASSLEVPGHEQYF	TGTGCCAGCAGCTTAGAAGTACCGGGCCACGAGCAGTACTTC
17	NA	TRBV3-1	NA	TRBJ2-3	CASSQGSSAGHLDTQYF	TGTGCCAGCAGCCAAGGGTCCTCCGCGGGACATCTGGATACGCAGTATTTT
15	few	TRBV28	NA	TRBJ2-7	CASSSPGIDPYEQYF	TGTGCCAGCAGTTCCCCGGGCATAGATCCCTACGAGCAGTACTTC
17	many	TRBV5-1	TRBD2	TRBJ2-3	CASSGASGRHRTDTQYF	TGCGCCAGCAGCGGCGCTAGCGGGCGACACCGCACAGATACGCAGTATTTT
15	few	TRBV29-1	NA	TRBJ2-2	CSAHPGGVGTGELFF	TGCAGCGCTCACCCAGGCGGGGTAGGCACCGGGGAGCTGTTTTTT
17	few	TRBV27	NA	TRBJ2-1	CASSLSYNRASYNEQFF	TGTGCCAGCAGTTTATCGTACAACAGGGCGTCCTACAATGAGCAGTTCTTC
16	many	TRBV20-1	TRBD2	TRBJ2-2	CSARDPSGRTGGELFF	TGCAGTGCTAGAGACCCTAGCGGGAGGACGGGCGGGGAGCTGTTTTTT
17	few	TRBV20-1	NA	TRBJ2-1	CSASPLPGEGNYNEQFF	TGCAGTGCTAGTCCCTTGCCAGGGGAAGGGAACTACAATGAGCAGTTCTTC
15	few	TRBV27	TRBD2	TRBJ2-1	CASSSWTSGKDEQFF	TGTGCCAGCAGTTCCTGGACTAGCGGGAAGGATGAGCAGTTCTTC
12	few	TRBV20-1	NA	TRBJ2-1	CSARGRRNEQFF	TGCAGTGCTAGGGGCCGACGGAATGAGCAGTTCTTC
15	many	TRBV28	NA	TRBJ2-1	CASSPAGTGYNEQFF	TGTGCCAGCAGTCCCGCCGGGACGGGCTACAATGAGCAGTTCTTC
15	many	TRBV7-6	TRBD1	TRBJ2-1	CASSLAAGGRSEQFF	TGTGCCAGCAGCTTAGCGGCAGGGGGTCGGTCTGAGCAGTTCTTC
15	NA	TRBV29-1	TRBD1	TRBJ2-1	CSVEDRGQGLYEQFF	TGCAGCGTTGAAGATAGGGGACAGGGGCTTTATGAGCAGTTCTTC
15	NA	TRBV5-1	NA	TRBJ2-1	CASSFGGNSYNEQFF	TGCGCCAGCAGCTTCGGTGGAAACTCCTACAATGAGCAGTTCTTC
15	NA	TRBV9	TRBD2	TRBJ2-1	CASSVGSGSSNEQFF	TGTGCCAGCAGCGTAGGTAGCGGGAGCTCCAATGAGCAGTTCTTC
17	NA	TRBV27	TRBD2	TRBJ2-3	CASSPLEAGGLTDTQYF	TGTGCCAGCAGCCCCCTAGAGGCGGGAGGCCTCACAGATACGCAGTATTTT
14	few	TRBV7-7	NA	TRBJ2-5	CASSSAGAGETQYF	TGTGCCAGCAGCTCCGCGGGGGCCGGAGAGACCCAGTACTTC
19	few	TRBV21-1	NA	TRBJ2-1	CASSEGLAGGMSSYNEQFF	TGTGCCAGCAGCGAGGGACTAGCGGGAGGCATGAGCTCCTACAATGAGCAGTTCTTC